This is a list of T cell receptor beta chains from one sample in a study of shared clonotypes between healthy human individuals. The table came from immunoSEQ multiplex PCR; TCRdb's copy has only in-frame clones and leaves some out. The sample gives over 1.4 million clones, around 97% of which show up once; approximately 1% is in the top ten. Sequencing was carried out using naive CD4+ T cells sorted from blood. The receptors originated from a man aged 30-40 years in good health. Each CDR3 is given with its conserved first and last residue. A D gene is named only where the DNA matches it firmly. Rows give clone size only sometimes, using once, few, many, or a class for an expanded clone.

cdr3_aa,cdr3_nt,cdr3_length,j_call,clone_size,d_call,v_call
CAGREGVSYEQYF,TGTGCCGGAAGGGAGGGTGTCTCCTACGAGCAGTACTTC,13,TRBJ2-7,.,TRBD2,TRBV10-3
CASSQGFADTQYF,TGTGCCAGCAGCCAAGGTTTCGCAGATACGCAGTATTTT,13,TRBJ2-3,.,.,TRBV14
CASSDPRQSSGNTIYF,TGTGCCAGCAGTGACCCCAGGCAAAGCTCTGGAAACACCATATATTTT,16,TRBJ1-3,.,.,TRBV6-1
CASSPETGKDNEQFF,TGTGCCAGCAGCCCTGAGACAGGGAAGGACAATGAGCAGTTCTTC,15,TRBJ2-1,.,TRBD1,TRBV5-4
CASSEASGALNQPQHF,TGTGCCAGCAGTGAAGCGTCTGGGGCCCTTAATCAGCCCCAGCATTTT,16,TRBJ1-5,.,.,TRBV6-1
CASSSYVLNTEAFF,TGTGCCAGCAGCTCTTATGTGCTGAACACTGAAGCTTTCTTT,14,TRBJ1-1,.,.,TRBV5-5
CSVDSPAEGYTF,TGCAGCGTTGATTCACCGGCTGAGGGCTACACCTTC,12,TRBJ1-2,.,.,TRBV29-1
CSARDREGPDQPQHF,TGCAGCGCACGAGACAGGGAGGGACCAGATCAGCCCCAGCATTTT,15,TRBJ1-5,.,TRBD1,TRBV29-1
CASSLDTYAGNTIYF,TGTGCCAGCAGCTTGGATACTTACGCTGGAAACACCATATATTTT,15,TRBJ1-3,.,.,TRBV5-5
CAWSVLGTGELFF,TGTGCCTGGAGTGTACTCGGGACCGGGGAGCTGTTTTTT,13,TRBJ2-2,.,.,TRBV30
CASSQAVGGGLATYEQYF,TGTGCCAGCAGCCAAGCGGTCGGGGGTGGGCTAGCAACCTACGAGCAGTACTTC,18,TRBJ2-7,.,.,TRBV4-2
CASQPSGRTYEQYF,TGTGCCAGCCAACCTAGCGGGAGGACCTACGAGCAGTACTTC,14,TRBJ2-7,.,TRBD2,TRBV18
CASSGWKNTEAFF,TGTGCCAGTAGTGGTTGGAAGAACACTGAAGCTTTCTTT,13,TRBJ1-1,.,.,TRBV19
CASSQEGDGRHSEQYF,TGCGCCAGCAGCCAAGAAGGGGACGGGAGGCATTCCGAGCAGTACTTC,16,TRBJ2-7,.,TRBD2,TRBV4-1
CASRPGTGDTEAFF,TGTGCCAGCAGACCTGGGACAGGGGACACTGAAGCTTTCTTT,14,TRBJ1-1,.,TRBD1,TRBV28
CASSFGTGQETQYF,TGCGCCAGCAGCTTTGGGACAGGCCAAGAGACCCAGTACTTC,14,TRBJ2-5,once,TRBD1,TRBV5-1
CASSLVGDQPQHF,TGTGCCAGCAGTTTAGTCGGAGATCAGCCCCAGCATTTT,13,TRBJ1-5,once,.,TRBV28
CAISEWDRGLPESYNEQFF,TGTGCCATCAGTGAGTGGGACAGGGGGCTTCCTGAGTCCTACAATGAGCAGTTCTTC,19,TRBJ2-1,.,TRBD1,TRBV10-3
CASSVRGQPQHF,TGTGCCAGTAGTGTCCGGGGACAGCCCCAGCATTTT,12,TRBJ1-5,once,.,TRBV19
CASSKDRVQPQHF,TGTGCCAGCAGCAAGGACAGAGTCCAGCCCCAGCATTTT,13,TRBJ1-5,.,.,TRBV7-2
CNVEDLEAISYNEQFF,TGCAACGTTGAAGATCTCGAGGCTATTTCCTACAATGAGCAGTTCTTC,16,TRBJ2-1,once,.,TRBV29-1
CASSYSSLVSYEQYF,TGTGCCAGCAGTTACTCTTCACTGGTGTCCTACGAGCAGTACTTC,15,TRBJ2-7,.,.,TRBV6-5
CASTPRSPEINEKLFF,TGTGCCAGCACTCCCCGGTCGCCGGAGATCAATGAAAAACTGTTTTTT,16,TRBJ1-4,.,.,TRBV11-2
CSVIGLAGEQETQYF,TGCAGCGTTATAGGACTAGCGGGGGAGCAAGAGACCCAGTACTTC,15,TRBJ2-5,.,TRBD2,TRBV29-1